This T cell receptor (beta chain) derives from a study of cytomegalovirus exposure and HLA in healthy donors. In the PCR, 60 Vbeta and 13 Jbeta primers were used. Sequencing was performed with immunoSEQ multiplex PCR; in TCRdb, only in-frame clones are kept and a portion is missing. Of approximately 160,000 clones in the sample, around 80% were seen once. Between the trimmed V and J ends, which lost 3 bases and 9 bases, there was a span of 18 bases. Germline CDR1 reads LNHDA; CDR2 reads SQIVND (reference sequence). This CDR3 spans 15 amino acids. As for this clone: Its antigen is not identified.

Overall study results and limits: As was reported, the classifier diagnosed cytomegalovirus status with high specificity and sensitivity.

This sequence joins TRBV19 and TRBJ1-5, with D hard to call. This receptor was taken from a woman aged 50 to 60 in good health and CMV-seropositive. The source material was PBMCs. Here the CDR3 DNA reads TGTGCCAGTAGTATCGATACGGGAGGGTATCGGCCCCAGCATTTT. This translates into CASSIDTGGYRPQHF.